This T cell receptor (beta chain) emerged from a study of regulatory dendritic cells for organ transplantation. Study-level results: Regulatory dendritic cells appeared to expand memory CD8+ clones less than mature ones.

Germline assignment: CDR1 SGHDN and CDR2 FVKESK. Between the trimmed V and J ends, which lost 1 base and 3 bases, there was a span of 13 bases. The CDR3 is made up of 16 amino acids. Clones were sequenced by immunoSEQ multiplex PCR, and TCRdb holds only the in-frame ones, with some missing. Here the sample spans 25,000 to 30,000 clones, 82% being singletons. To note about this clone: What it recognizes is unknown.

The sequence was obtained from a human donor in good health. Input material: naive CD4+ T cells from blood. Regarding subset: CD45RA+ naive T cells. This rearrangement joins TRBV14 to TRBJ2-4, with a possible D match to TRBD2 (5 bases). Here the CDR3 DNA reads TGTGCCAGCAGCCAAGGTGGGCTTAGCGACAAAAACATTCAGTACTTC. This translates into CASSQGGLSDKNIQYF.